The rows below give T cell receptor beta chains drawn from one sample of a study of Ad26.COV2.S vaccination and SARS-CoV-2 variants. Here immunoSEQ multiplex PCR was the method, and the copy in TCRdb shows in-frame clones only, minus some. Of some 290,000 clones listed, 70% to 90% are singletons. The specimen comprised peripheral blood, sampled in a trial of Ad26.COV2.S vaccine versus placebo. The source is a person between 18 and 65 years old who received the Ad26.COV2.S COVID-19 vaccine or a placebo. Each CDR3 is given with its conserved first and last residue. Each record gives: V gene, clone size, J gene, D gene, CDR3 DNA, CDR3 protein. The D gene is left open where the match is weak. The listing skips clone size in some rows; elsewhere it reads once, few, many or a size class.

V: TRBV7-9
size: .
J: TRBJ2-5
D: .
DNA: TGTGCCAGCAGCGCTGTTAACAGCGAGACCCAGTACTTC
CDR3: CASSAVNSETQYF

V: TRBV19
size: .
J: TRBJ1-3
D: .
DNA: TGTGCCAGTAGGCGCCAGGGACCCTACGGAAACACCATATATTTT
CDR3: CASRRQGPYGNTIYF

V: TRBV19
size: few
J: TRBJ2-7
D: .
DNA: TGTGCCAGTAGTATTTCGGCAGGGGACTACGAGCAGTACTTC
CDR3: CASSISAGDYEQYF

V: TRBV7-2
size: .
J: TRBJ1-1
D: .
DNA: TGTGCCAGCAGCTTAGCAGGAGGACAGTCCTGGGGAGCTTTCTTT
CDR3: CASSLAGGQSWGAFF

V: TRBV24-1
size: .
J: TRBJ1-2
D: TRBD1
DNA: TGTGCCACCAGTGACCCAGCCAGGACAGGGGATTATGGCTACACCTTC
CDR3: CATSDPARTGDYGYTF

V: TRBV7-9
size: few
J: TRBJ2-7
D: .
DNA: TGTGCCAGCAGCTTAGCGGGGGACTACGAGCAGTACTTC
CDR3: CASSLAGDYEQYF

V: TRBV3-1/TRBV3-2
size: .
J: TRBJ2-7
D: .
DNA: TGTGCCAGCAGCCAAGATGTCTACTACGAGCAGTACTTC
CDR3: CASSQDVYYEQYF

V: TRBV11-2
size: .
J: TRBJ1-1
D: .
DNA: TGTGCCAGCAGCTTAGGGCGGCGGACAAGGAACACTGAAGCTTTCTTT
CDR3: CASSLGRRTRNTEAFF

V: TRBV12-3/TRBV12-4
size: .
J: TRBJ1-2
D: .
DNA: TGTGCCAGCAGTTTAGTACGAGGCTATGGCTACACCTTC
CDR3: CASSLVRGYGYTF

V: TRBV6-2/TRBV6-3
size: .
J: TRBJ1-2
D: .
DNA: TGTGCCAGCAGCTCCCCCCGACAGGTCTATGGCTACACCTTC
CDR3: CASSSPRQVYGYTF

V: TRBV7-2
size: .
J: TRBJ2-3
D: .
DNA: TGTGCCAGCAGCTTAAAAGCCCCAGATACGCAGTATTTT
CDR3: CASSLKAPDTQYF

V: TRBV21-1
size: once
J: TRBJ1-1
D: .
DNA: TGTGCCAGCAGCGCCGTGGACAGGATGAACACTGAAGCTTTCTTT
CDR3: CASSAVDRMNTEAFF

V: TRBV7-8
size: .
J: TRBJ2-7
D: TRBD2
DNA: TGTGCCAGCAGCTATGGACTAGCGGGGGGGTCAGGCCCCTACGAGCAGTACTTC
CDR3: CASSYGLAGGSGPYEQYF

V: TRBV5-1
size: .
J: TRBJ1-1
D: .
DNA: TGCGCCAGCAGCTTGGGGGGAGGTACTCCTGTGAACACTGAAGCTTTCTTT
CDR3: CASSLGGGTPVNTEAFF

V: TRBV19
size: .
J: TRBJ2-1
D: TRBD1
DNA: TGTGCCAGTAGTATAGCCAGGGGGCTGGAAAATGAGCAGTTCTTC
CDR3: CASSIARGLENEQFF

V: TRBV5-1
size: .
J: TRBJ2-1
D: .
DNA: TGCGCCAGCAGCGGACGGATCGGCTCCTACAATGAGCAGTTCTTC
CDR3: CASSGRIGSYNEQFF

V: TRBV6-5
size: once
J: TRBJ1-4
D: .
DNA: TGTGCCAGCAGCCCCGACAGGCTCTCTAATGAAAAACTGTTTTTT
CDR3: CASSPDRLSNEKLFF

V: TRBV19
size: .
J: TRBJ2-3
D: .
DNA: TGTGCCAGTAGTTCGTCCATTCTTGGGGGCACAGATACGCAGTATTTT
CDR3: CASSSSILGGTDTQYF

V: TRBV29-1
size: .
J: TRBJ2-6
D: .
DNA: TGCAGCGTAGGGACACCCGGCCACCGGGCCAACGTCCTGACTTTC
CDR3: CSVGTPGHRANVLTF

V: TRBV5-1
size: .
J: TRBJ1-6
D: .
DNA: TGCGCCAGCAGCTTAAGGTGGGAGAATTCACCCCTCCACTTT
CDR3: CASSLRWENSPLHF

V: TRBV5-1
size: few
J: TRBJ1-1
D: TRBD1
DNA: TGCGCCAGCAGCTTGGGAGACAGGGTGAACACTGAAGCTTTCTTT
CDR3: CASSLGDRVNTEAFF

V: TRBV4-1
size: .
J: TRBJ2-1
D: TRBD2
DNA: TGCGCCAGCAGCCACCGAGGACTAGCGGGGGCTTCCTACAATGAGCAGTTCTTC
CDR3: CASSHRGLAGASYNEQFF

V: TRBV7-3
size: .
J: TRBJ2-2
D: TRBD1
DNA: TGTGCCAGCAGCCCGACCCGGGACAGGTTGATAGGGGAGCTGTTTTTT
CDR3: CASSPTRDRLIGELFF

V: TRBV10-3
size: .
J: TRBJ1-4
D: .
DNA: TGTGCCATCAGTGGCGACGATGAAAAACTGTTTTTT
CDR3: CAISGDDEKLFF

V: TRBV7-2
size: .
J: TRBJ2-1
D: TRBD2
DNA: TGTGCCAGCAGCCTCGTAGCGGGGGGGCCGAGATCCTACAATGAGCAGTTCTTC
CDR3: CASSLVAGGPRSYNEQFF

V: TRBV7-3
size: .
J: TRBJ2-3
D: TRBD1
DNA: TGTGCCAGCAGCTTAAATGCAGGGGGCAGCACAGATACGCAGTATTTT
CDR3: CASSLNAGGSTDTQYF

V: TRBV4-3
size: .
J: TRBJ2-6
D: .
DNA: TGCGCCAGCAGCCAAGATATGGGCCAATCCAAGGGGGCCAACGTCCTGACTTTC
CDR3: CASSQDMGQSKGANVLTF

V: TRBV19
size: .
J: TRBJ1-2
D: .
DNA: TGTGCCAGTAGTGTTTACCGGGCCTATGGCTACACCTTC
CDR3: CASSVYRAYGYTF

V: TRBV11-2
size: .
J: TRBJ2-1
D: .
DNA: TGTGCCAGCAGCTCTCGGGGGTTCGGCTACAATGAGCAGTTCTTC
CDR3: CASSSRGFGYNEQFF

V: TRBV6-5
size: .
J: TRBJ1-2
D: .
DNA: TGTGCCAGCAGATTTTCGTCTTATAAAGGCTACACCTTC
CDR3: CASRFSSYKGYTF

V: TRBV9
size: .
J: TRBJ2-1
D: TRBD1
DNA: TGTGCCAGCAGCGATCCGGGACAGGGAGGTCTAGGCGAGCAGTTCTTC
CDR3: CASSDPGQGGLGEQFF

V: TRBV28
size: once
J: TRBJ2-1
D: .
DNA: TGTGCCAGCACCGCAACCAGCTCCTACAATGAGCAGTTCTTC
CDR3: CASTATSSYNEQFF

V: TRBV5-1
size: .
J: TRBJ1-4
D: TRBD1
DNA: TGCGCCAGCAGCCCCGCCGGGACAGGAAATGAAAAACTGTTTTTT
CDR3: CASSPAGTGNEKLFF

V: TRBV2
size: once
J: TRBJ2-7
D: .
DNA: TGTGCCAGCATGTCCCTGCGCGAGCAGTACTTC
CDR3: CASMSLREQYF

V: TRBV6-2/TRBV6-3
size: .
J: TRBJ1-1
D: .
DNA: TGTGCCAGCAGTTACTCCCTAAGGGAGAACACTGAAGCTTTCTTT
CDR3: CASSYSLRENTEAFF

V: TRBV29-1
size: .
J: TRBJ1-2
D: .
DNA: TGCAGCGTTGATCAACAGGGAAGTTATGGCTACACCTTC
CDR3: CSVDQQGSYGYTF

V: TRBV5-1
size: .
J: TRBJ2-7
D: .
DNA: TGCGCCAGCAGCCTCAAACCCTACGAGCAGTACTTC
CDR3: CASSLKPYEQYF

V: TRBV4-1
size: .
J: TRBJ2-3
D: .
DNA: TGCGCCAGCAGCCAAGGGGCCCTGGGGGATACGCAGTATTTT
CDR3: CASSQGALGDTQYF

V: TRBV12-5
size: .
J: TRBJ2-3
D: .
DNA: TGTGCTAGTGGTTTGTCGGATCTGCGGGATACGCAGTATTTT
CDR3: CASGLSDLRDTQYF

V: TRBV5-1
size: once
J: TRBJ2-5
D: .
DNA: TGCGCCAGCATGGTGACCGGGCCGGAGGGAGAGACCCAGTACTTC
CDR3: CASMVTGPEGETQYF

V: TRBV18
size: .
J: TRBJ1-5
D: .
DNA: TGTGCCAGCTCACCTTCGGAAAATCAGCCCCAGCATTTT
CDR3: CASSPSENQPQHF

V: TRBV11-2
size: .
J: TRBJ1-1
D: .
DNA: TGTGCCAGCAGCTTAAGGGGACAAATGAACACTGAAGCTTTCTTT
CDR3: CASSLRGQMNTEAFF

V: TRBV6-2/TRBV6-3
size: .
J: TRBJ1-2
D: .
DNA: TGTGCCAGCAGTTACTCGTCCGGGGACCCGTTTGGCTACACCTTC
CDR3: CASSYSSGDPFGYTF

V: TRBV29-1
size: once
J: TRBJ1-2
D: TRBD1
DNA: TGCAGCGCAGGGGGCGATGGCTACACCTTC
CDR3: CSAGGDGYTF

V: TRBV12-5
size: .
J: TRBJ2-7
D: .
DNA: TGTGCTAGTGGTTCCACCGGACAGTATTACGAGCAGTACTTC
CDR3: CASGSTGQYYEQYF

V: TRBV4-1
size: .
J: TRBJ1-2
D: .
DNA: TGCGCCAGCAGCCAAGCTGGGACAACCACCTCCTATGGCTACACCTTC
CDR3: CASSQAGTTTSYGYTF

V: TRBV11-2
size: .
J: TRBJ2-7
D: .
DNA: TGTGCCAGCAGCTTAGACTACCTCGAGCAGTACTTC
CDR3: CASSLDYLEQYF

V: TRBV6-4
size: .
J: TRBJ2-1
D: .
DNA: TGTGCCAGCAGTGACTCGTTCAGGAGCTCCTACAATGAGCAGTTCTTC
CDR3: CASSDSFRSSYNEQFF

V: TRBV27
size: .
J: TRBJ1-1
D: TRBD1
DNA: TGTGCCAGCAGTTTCGCAGGGGGGACTGAAGCTTTCTTT
CDR3: CASSFAGGTEAFF

V: TRBV6-5
size: .
J: TRBJ1-5
D: .
DNA: TGTGCCAGCAGGAGATCCAGTCAGCCCCAGCATTTT
CDR3: CASRRSSQPQHF

V: TRBV2
size: .
J: TRBJ2-1
D: .
DNA: TGTGCCAGCAGTGAAGCGGGCTGGGACCGGGGAGGTGAGCAGTTCTTC
CDR3: CASSEAGWDRGGEQFF

V: TRBV19
size: many
J: TRBJ1-2
D: TRBD1
DNA: TGTGCCAGTAGTATAGCTGGGGACAGAGCTAACTATGGCTACACCTTC
CDR3: CASSIAGDRANYGYTF

V: TRBV7-3
size: .
J: TRBJ2-1
D: TRBD1
DNA: TGTGCCAGCAGCACCCGGGACAGGAATTACAATGAGCAGTTCTTC
CDR3: CASSTRDRNYNEQFF

V: TRBV7-9
size: .
J: TRBJ1-1
D: .
DNA: TGTGCCAGCAGCTTAGGGAGTGGAGCTTTCTTT
CDR3: CASSLGSGAFF

V: TRBV18
size: .
J: TRBJ2-3
D: .
DNA: TGTGCCAGCTCCCTCACAGATACGCAGTATTTT
CDR3: CASSLTDTQYF

V: TRBV18
size: .
J: TRBJ2-7
D: .
DNA: TGTGCCAGCTCGCGGGCGCTATTAGGCGAGCAGTACTTC
CDR3: CASSRALLGEQYF

V: TRBV3-1/TRBV3-2
size: few
J: TRBJ1-1
D: .
DNA: TGTGCCAGCAGCCCTCCAGGGCCGAACACTGAAGCTTTCTTT
CDR3: CASSPPGPNTEAFF